This T cell receptor (beta chain) was identified in a study of blood T cell repertoires in COVID-19. The overall study: The United States, Italy and Spain supplied acute and convalescent COVID-19 samples. PBMCs, B-cell-depleted T cells, or T cells were the source of the cDNA or gDNA that made up the material.

Germline V gene sequence: CDR1 LGHNA, CDR2 YSLEER. V was pared by 3 bases and J by 5 bases, with 17 bases between. The CDR3 totals 17 residues. In the original workflow: Quantification of nucleated cells was approximated via reference gene primer amplification. TCRdb's copy holds only in-frame clones and misses some; the assay was immunoSEQ multiplex PCR. Clone size and V and J calls were adopted from that table, with D and trimming inferred from the DNA. The repertoire holds more than 150,000 clones, 70% to 90% seen once, with roughly 2.2% in the top ten. This clone appeared a few times. The sample was peripheral blood. This rearrangement joins TRBV4-3 to TRBJ1-6, with D perhaps matching TRBD1 (5 bases). The clonotype was recovered from an older man with active or convalescent COVID-19. The CDR3 nucleotides are TGCGCCAGCAGCCAGGAGACAGTTGGACCCAATAATTCACCCCTCCACTTT. This encodes CASSQETVGPNNSPLHF.